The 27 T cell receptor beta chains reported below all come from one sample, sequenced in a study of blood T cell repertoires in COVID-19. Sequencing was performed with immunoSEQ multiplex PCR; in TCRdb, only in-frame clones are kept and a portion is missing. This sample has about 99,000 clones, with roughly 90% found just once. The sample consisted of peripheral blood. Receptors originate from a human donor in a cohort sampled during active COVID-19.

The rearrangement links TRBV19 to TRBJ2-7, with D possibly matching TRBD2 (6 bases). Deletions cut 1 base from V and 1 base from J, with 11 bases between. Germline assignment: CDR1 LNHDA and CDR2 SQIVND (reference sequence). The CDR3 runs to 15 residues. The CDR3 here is CASSIVEGGSYEQYF. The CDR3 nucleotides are TGTGCCAGTAGTATAGTGGAGGGCGGTTCCTACGAGCAGTACTTC.

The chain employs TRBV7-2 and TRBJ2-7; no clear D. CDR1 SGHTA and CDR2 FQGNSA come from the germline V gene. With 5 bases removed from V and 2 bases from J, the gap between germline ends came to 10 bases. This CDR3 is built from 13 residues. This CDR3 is CASSPTPTYEQYF. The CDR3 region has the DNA TGTGCCAGCAGCCCTACTCCTACCTACGAGCAGTACTTC.

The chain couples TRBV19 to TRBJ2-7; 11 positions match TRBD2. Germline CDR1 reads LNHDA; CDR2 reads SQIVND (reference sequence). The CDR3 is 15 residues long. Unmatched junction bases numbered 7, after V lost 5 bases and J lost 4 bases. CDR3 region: CASSPTSGSWYEQYF. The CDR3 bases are TGTGCCAGTAGTCCTACTAGCGGGAGCTGGTACGAGCAGTACTTC.

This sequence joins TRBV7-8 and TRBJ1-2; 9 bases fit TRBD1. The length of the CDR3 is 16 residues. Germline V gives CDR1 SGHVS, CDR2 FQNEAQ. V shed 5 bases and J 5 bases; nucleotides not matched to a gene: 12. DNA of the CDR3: TGTGCCAGCAGCCCTGTGGGTTGGGGACAGGGTTATGGCTACACCTTC. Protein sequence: CASSPVGWGQGYGYTF.

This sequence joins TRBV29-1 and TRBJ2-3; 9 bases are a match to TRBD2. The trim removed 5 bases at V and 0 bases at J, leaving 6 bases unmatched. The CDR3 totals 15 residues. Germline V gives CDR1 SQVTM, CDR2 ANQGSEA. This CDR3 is CSVRGTSGSTDTQYF. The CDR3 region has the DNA TGCAGCGTTCGAGGCACTAGCGGGAGCACAGATACGCAGTATTTT.

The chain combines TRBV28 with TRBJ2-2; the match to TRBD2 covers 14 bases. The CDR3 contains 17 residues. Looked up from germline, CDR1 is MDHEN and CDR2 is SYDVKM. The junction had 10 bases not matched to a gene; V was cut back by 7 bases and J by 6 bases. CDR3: CASTGTSGREGPGELFF. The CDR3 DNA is TGTGCCAGCACTGGGACTAGCGGGAGAGAAGGGCCCGGGGAGCTGTTTTTT.

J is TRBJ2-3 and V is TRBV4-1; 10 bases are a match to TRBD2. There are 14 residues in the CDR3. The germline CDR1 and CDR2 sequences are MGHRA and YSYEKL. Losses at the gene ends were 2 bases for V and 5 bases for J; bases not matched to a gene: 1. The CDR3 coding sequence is TGCGCCAGCAGCCAACGACTAGCGGGAGATACGCAGTATTTT. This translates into CASSQRLAGDTQYF.

In DNA form, the CDR3 reads TGTGCCAGCAGTTACTCAGGGGGCGCGGGGGAAAAACTGTTTTTT. Protein: CASSYSGGAGEKLFF. This chain connects TRBV6-5 to TRBJ1-4, with 7 bases lining up with TRBD1. This CDR3 has 15 amino acids. J gave up 8 bases and V 0 bases, and 6 bases lay outside the gene matches. Looked up from germline, CDR1 is MNHEY and CDR2 is SVGAGI.

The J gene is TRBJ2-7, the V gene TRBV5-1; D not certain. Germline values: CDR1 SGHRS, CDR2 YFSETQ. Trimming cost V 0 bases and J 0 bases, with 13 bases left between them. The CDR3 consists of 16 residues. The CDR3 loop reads CASSLEVAAFSYEQYF. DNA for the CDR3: TGCGCCAGCAGCTTGGAGGTAGCAGCCTTCTCCTACGAGCAGTACTTC.

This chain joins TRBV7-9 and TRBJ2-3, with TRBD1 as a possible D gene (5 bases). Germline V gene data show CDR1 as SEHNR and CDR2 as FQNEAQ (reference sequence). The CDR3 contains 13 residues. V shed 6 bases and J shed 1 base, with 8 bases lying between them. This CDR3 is CASREGGTDTQYF. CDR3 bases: TGTGCCAGCAGAGAAGGGGGCACAGATACGCAGTATTTT.

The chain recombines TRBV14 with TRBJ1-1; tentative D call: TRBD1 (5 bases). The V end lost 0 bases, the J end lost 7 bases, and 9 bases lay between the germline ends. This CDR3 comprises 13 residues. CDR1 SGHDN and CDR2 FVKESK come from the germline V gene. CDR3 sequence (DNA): TGTGCCAGCAGCCAAGATCAGGGATATGAAGCTTTCTTT. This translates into CASSQDQGYEAFF.

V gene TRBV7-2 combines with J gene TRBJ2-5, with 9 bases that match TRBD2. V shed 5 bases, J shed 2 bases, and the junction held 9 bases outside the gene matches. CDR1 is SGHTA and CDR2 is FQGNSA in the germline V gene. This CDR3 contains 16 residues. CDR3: CASSGRGAGGQETQYF. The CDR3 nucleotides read TGTGCCAGCAGCGGTAGGGGAGCGGGGGGTCAAGAGACCCAGTACTTC.

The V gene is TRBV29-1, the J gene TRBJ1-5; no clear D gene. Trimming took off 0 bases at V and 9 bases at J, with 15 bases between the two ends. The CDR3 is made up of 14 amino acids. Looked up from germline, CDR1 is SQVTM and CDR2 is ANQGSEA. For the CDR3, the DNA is TGCAGCGTTGAAGACCCCGGTGAACCTGGGCCCCAGCATTTT. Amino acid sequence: CSVEDPGEPGPQHF.

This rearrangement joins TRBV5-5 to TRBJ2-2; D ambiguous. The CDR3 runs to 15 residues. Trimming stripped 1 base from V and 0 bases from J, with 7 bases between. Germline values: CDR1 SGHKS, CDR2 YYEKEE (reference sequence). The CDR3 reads CASSLSTANTGELFF. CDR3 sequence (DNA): TGTGCCAGCAGCTTGAGTACAGCGAACACCGGGGAGCTGTTTTTT.

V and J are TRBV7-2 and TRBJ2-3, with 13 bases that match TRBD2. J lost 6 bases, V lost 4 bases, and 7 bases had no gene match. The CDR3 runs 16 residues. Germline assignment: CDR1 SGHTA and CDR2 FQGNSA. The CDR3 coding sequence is TGTGCCAGCAGCTCGACTAGCGGGAGGATGGGGGATACGCAGTATTTT. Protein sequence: CASSSTSGRMGDTQYF. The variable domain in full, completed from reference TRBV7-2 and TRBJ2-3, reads GAGVSQSPSNKVTEKGKDVELRCDPISGHTALYWYRQSLGQGLEFLIYFQGNSAPDKSGLPSDRFSAERTGGSVSTLTIQRTQQEDSAVYLCASSSTSGRMGDTQYFGPGTRLTVL.

The CDR3 protein is CASSLPQDPGANVLTF. The CDR3 coding sequence is TGCGCCAGCAGCTTACCACAGGATCCTGGGGCCAACGTCCTGACTTTC. The chain joins TRBV5-1 to TRBJ2-6; maybe TRBD1 (5 bases). Germline V gene data show CDR1 as SGHRS and CDR2 as YFSETQ. Between the trimmed V and J ends, which lost 2 bases and 2 bases, there was a span of 11 bases. There are 16 residues in the CDR3.

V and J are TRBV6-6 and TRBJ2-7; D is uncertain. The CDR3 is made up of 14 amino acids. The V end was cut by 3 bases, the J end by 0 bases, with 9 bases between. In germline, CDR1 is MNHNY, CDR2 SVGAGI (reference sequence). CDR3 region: CASSYAVHSYEQYF. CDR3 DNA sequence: TGTGCCAGCAGTTATGCAGTGCACTCCTACGAGCAGTACTTC.

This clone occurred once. Here the CDR3 reads CSVVLQGFNIQYF. The CDR3 DNA is TGCAGCGTGGTGTTACAGGGTTTCAACATTCAGTACTTC. The V gene is TRBV29-1, the J gene TRBJ2-4, with a weak D call TRBD1 (6 bases). The V end lost 6 bases, the J end lost 7 bases, and 16 bases lay between the germline ends. Germline assignment: CDR1 SQVTM and CDR2 ANQGSEA. The CDR3 length is 13 residues.

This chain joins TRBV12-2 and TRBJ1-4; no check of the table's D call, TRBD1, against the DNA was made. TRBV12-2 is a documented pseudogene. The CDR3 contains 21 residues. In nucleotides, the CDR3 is TGTGCAAGTCGCCCTACGCGACGTAACCTCAGGGCAGGGTTTAATTTTGAAAAACTGTTTTTT. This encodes CASRPTRRNLRAGFNFEKLFF.

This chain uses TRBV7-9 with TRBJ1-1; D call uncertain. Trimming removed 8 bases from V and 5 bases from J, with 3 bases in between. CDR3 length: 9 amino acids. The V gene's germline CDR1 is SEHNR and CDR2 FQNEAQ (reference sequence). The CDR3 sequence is CASPTEAFF. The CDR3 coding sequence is TGTGCCAGCCCGACTGAAGCTTTCTTT.

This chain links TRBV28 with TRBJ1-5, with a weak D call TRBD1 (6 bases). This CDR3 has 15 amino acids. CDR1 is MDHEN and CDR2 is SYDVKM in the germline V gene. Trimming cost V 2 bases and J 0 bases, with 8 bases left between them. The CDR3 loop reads CASSLPDSSNQPQHF. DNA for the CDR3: TGTGCCAGCAGTTTACCGGACAGTAGCAATCAGCCCCAGCATTTT.

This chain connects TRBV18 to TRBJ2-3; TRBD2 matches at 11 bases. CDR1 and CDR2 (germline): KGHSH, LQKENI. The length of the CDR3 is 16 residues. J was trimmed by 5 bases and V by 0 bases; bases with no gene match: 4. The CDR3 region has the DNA TGTGCCAGCTCACCACCGGCGCTAGCGGGGGGAGATACGCAGTATTTT. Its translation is CASSPPALAGGDTQYF.

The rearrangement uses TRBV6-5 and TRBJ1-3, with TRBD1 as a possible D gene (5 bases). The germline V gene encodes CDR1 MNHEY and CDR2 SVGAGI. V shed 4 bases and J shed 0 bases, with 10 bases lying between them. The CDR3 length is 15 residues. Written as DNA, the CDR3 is TGTGCCAGCAGTTTGGGACTGAACTCTGGAAACACCATATATTTT. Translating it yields CASSLGLNSGNTIYF.

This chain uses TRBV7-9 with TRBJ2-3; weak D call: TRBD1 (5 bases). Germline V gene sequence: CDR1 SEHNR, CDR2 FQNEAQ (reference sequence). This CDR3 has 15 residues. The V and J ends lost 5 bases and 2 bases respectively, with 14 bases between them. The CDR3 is CASSDLQGSTDTQYF. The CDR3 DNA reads TGTGCCAGCAGCGACCTCCAGGGATCCACAGATACGCAGTATTTT.

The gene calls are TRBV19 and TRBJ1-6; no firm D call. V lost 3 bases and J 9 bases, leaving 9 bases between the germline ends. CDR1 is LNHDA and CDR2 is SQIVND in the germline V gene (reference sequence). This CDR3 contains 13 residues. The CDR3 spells CASSIQARSPLHF. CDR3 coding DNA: TGTGCCAGTAGTATTCAGGCCCGTTCACCCCTCCACTTT.

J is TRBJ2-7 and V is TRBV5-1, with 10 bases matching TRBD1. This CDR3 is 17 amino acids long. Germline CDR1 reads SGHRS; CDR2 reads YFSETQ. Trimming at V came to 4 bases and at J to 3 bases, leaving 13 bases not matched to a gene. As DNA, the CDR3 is TGCGCCAGCAGCCCTCAAGGGGTGGGACAGGGGTTCTACGAGCAGTACTTC. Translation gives CASSPQGVGQGFYEQYF.

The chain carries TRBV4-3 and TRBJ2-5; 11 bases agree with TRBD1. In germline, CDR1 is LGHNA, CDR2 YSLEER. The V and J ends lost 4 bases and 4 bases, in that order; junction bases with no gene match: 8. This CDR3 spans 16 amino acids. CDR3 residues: CASSPTWTGGSETQYF. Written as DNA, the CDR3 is TGCGCCAGCAGCCCCACCTGGACAGGGGGCTCAGAGACCCAGTACTTC.